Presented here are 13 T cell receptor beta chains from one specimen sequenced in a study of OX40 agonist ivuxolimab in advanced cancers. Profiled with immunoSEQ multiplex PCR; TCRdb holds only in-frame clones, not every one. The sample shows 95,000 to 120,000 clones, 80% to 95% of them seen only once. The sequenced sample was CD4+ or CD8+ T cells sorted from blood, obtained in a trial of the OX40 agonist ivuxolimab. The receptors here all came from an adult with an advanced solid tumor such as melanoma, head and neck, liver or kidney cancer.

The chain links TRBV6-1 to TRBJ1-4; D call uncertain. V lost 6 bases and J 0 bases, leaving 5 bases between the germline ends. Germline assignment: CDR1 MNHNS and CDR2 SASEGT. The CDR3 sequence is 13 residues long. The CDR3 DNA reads TGTGCCAGCAGAGGCACAACTAATGAAAAACTGTTTTTT. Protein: CASRGTTNEKLFF.

Written as DNA, the CDR3 is TGCGCCAGCAGCCGGGCGGCCTCTGGAAACACCATATATTTT. This encodes CASSRAASGNTIYF. The chain employs TRBV5-1 and TRBJ1-3; D is unclear. Germline loops: CDR1 SGHRS, CDR2 YFSETQ. V dropped 4 bases and J dropped 0 bases, with 8 bases sitting between them. This CDR3 comprises 14 residues.

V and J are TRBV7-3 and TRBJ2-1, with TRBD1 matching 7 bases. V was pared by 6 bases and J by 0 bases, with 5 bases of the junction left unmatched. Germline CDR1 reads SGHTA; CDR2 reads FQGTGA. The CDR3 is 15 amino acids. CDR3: CASSSGQSSYNEQFF. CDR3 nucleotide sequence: TGTGCCAGCAGTTCGGGACAGAGCTCCTACAATGAGCAGTTCTTC. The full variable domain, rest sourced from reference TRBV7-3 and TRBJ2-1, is GAGVSQTPSNKVTEKGKYVELRCDPISGHTALYWYRQSLGQGPEFLIYFQGTGAADDSGLPNDRFFAVRPEGSVSTLKIQRTERGDSAVYLCASSSGQSSYNEQFFGPGTRLTVL.

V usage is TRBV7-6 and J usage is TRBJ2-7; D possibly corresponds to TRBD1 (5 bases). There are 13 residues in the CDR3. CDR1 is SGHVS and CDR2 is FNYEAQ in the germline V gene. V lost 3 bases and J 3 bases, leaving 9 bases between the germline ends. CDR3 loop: CASSLGHNYEQYF. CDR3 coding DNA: TGTGCCAGCAGCTTGGGGCACAACTACGAGCAGTACTTC.

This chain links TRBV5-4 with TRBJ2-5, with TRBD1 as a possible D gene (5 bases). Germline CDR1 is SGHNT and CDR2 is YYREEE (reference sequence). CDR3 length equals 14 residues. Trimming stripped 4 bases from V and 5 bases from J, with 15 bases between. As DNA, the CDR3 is TGTGCCAGCAGCCTCCAGGGCGTAGGGGAGACCCAGTACTTC. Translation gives CASSLQGVGETQYF. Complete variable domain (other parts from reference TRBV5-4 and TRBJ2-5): ETGVTQSPTHLIKTRGQQVTLRCSSQSGHNTVSWYQQALGQGPQFIFQYYREEENGRGNFPPRFSGLQFPNYSSELNVNALELDDSALYLCASSLQGVGETQYFGPGTRLLVL.

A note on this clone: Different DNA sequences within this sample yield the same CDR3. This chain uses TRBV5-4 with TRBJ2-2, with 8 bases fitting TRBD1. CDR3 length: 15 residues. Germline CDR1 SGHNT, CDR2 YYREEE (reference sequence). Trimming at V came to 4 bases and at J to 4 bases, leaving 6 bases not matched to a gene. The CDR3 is CASSTDRVGTGELFF. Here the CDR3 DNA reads TGTGCCAGCAGCACGGACAGGGTAGGCACCGGGGAGCTGTTTTTT.

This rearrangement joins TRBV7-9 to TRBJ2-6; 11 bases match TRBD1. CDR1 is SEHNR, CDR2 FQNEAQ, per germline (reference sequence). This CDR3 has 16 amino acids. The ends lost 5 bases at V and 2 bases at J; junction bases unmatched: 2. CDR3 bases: TGTGCCAGCAGCCCGGGACAGGGGGCTGGGGCCAACGTCCTGACTTTC. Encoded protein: CASSPGQGAGANVLTF.

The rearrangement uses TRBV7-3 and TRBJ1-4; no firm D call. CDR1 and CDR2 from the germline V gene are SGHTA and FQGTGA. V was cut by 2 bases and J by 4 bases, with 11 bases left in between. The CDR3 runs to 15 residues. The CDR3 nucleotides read TGTGCCAGCAGCTTAGGGAGGGTTCTTAATGAAAAACTGTTTTTT. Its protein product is CASSLGRVLNEKLFF.

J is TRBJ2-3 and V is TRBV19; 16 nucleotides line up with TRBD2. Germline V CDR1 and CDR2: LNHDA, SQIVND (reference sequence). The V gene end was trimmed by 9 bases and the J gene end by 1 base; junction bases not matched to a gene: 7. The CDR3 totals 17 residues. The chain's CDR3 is CASRTGTSGGGTDTQYF. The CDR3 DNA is TGTGCCAGCAGAACAGGGACTAGCGGGGGGGGCACAGATACGCAGTATTTT. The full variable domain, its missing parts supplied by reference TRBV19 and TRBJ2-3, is DGGITQSPKYLFRKEGQNVTLSCEQNLNHDAMYWYRQDPGQGLRLIYYSQIVNDFQKGDIAEGYSVSREKKESFPLTVTSAQKNPTAFYLCASRTGTSGGGTDTQYFGPGTRLTVL.

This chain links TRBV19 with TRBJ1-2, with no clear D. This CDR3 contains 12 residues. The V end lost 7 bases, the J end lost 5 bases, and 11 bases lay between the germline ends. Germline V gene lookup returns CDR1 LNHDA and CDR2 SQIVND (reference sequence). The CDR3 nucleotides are TGTGCCAGTAAGGGTTATGGATATGGCTACACCTTC. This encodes CASKGYGYGYTF. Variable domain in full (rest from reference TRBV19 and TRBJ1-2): DGGITQSPKYLFRKEGQNVTLSCEQNLNHDAMYWYRQDPGQGLRLIYYSQIVNDFQKGDIAEGYSVSREKKESFPLTVTSAQKNPTAFYLCASKGYGYGYTFGSGTRLTVV.

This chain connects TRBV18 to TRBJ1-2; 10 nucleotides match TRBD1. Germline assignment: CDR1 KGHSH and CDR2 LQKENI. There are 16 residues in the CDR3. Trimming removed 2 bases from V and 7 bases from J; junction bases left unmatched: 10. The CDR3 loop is CASSPTAGTGVSGYTF. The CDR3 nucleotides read TGTGCCAGCTCACCAACAGCCGGGACAGGGGTGTCTGGCTACACCTTC.

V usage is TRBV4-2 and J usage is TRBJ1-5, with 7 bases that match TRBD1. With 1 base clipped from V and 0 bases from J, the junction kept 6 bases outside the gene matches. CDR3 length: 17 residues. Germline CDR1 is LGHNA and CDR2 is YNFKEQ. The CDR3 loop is CASSQGGTGDSNQPQHF. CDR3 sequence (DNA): TGTGCCAGCAGCCAAGGAGGTACAGGGGATAGCAATCAGCCCCAGCATTTT.

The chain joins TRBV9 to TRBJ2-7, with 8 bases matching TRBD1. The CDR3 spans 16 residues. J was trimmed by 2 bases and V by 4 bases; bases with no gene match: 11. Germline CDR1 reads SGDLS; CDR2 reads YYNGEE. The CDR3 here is CASSPKTGDVTYEQYF. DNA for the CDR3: TGTGCCAGCAGCCCTAAGACAGGGGATGTTACCTACGAGCAGTACTTC.